The 21 T cell receptor beta chains in this list originate from one sample, sequenced in a study of blood T cell repertoires in COVID-19. The data were produced by immunoSEQ multiplex PCR, yet TCRdb's version contains in-frame clones alone and is incomplete. Of approximately 140,000 clones listed, around 90% are singletons. What was sequenced was PBMCs or T cells enriched from blood (not recorded which). These receptors came from a woman in her thirties or forties who had been exposed to COVID-19.

V and J are TRBV5-1 and TRBJ1-2; D remains unclear. The germline V gene encodes CDR1 SGHRS and CDR2 YFSETQ. The CDR3 consists of 14 residues. V gave up 3 bases and J gave up 2 bases, with 11 bases separating them. In DNA form, the CDR3 reads TGCGCCAGCAGCTCGGGCGGCGGGAACTATGGCTACACCTTC. Translated: CASSSGGGNYGYTF.

The CDR3 nucleotides read TGTGCCAGCAGCCCGCTAGCGGGAGTAATAACAGATACGCAGTATTTT. Its protein product is CASSPLAGVITDTQYF. The rearrangement links TRBV9 to TRBJ2-3, with 10 nucleotides matching TRBD2. CDR1 is SGDLS, CDR2 YYNGEE, per germline. V was clipped by 4 bases and J by 3 bases; unmatched bases: 8. There are 16 residues in the CDR3.

In nucleotides, the CDR3 is TGTGCCAGCAGCCCGTTGGGGGGTGGGAACACTGAAGCTTTCTTT. It is translated as CASSPLGGGNTEAFF. The rearrangement uses TRBV14 and TRBJ1-1; perhaps TRBD1 as D (5 bases). Looked up from germline, CDR1 is SGHDN and CDR2 is FVKESK. The CDR3 runs to 15 residues. V was shortened by 4 bases and J by 1 base, with 13 bases between the two germline ends.

This chain connects TRBV7-8 to TRBJ2-4; D perhaps matches TRBD2 (6 bases). Per the germline V gene, CDR1 is SGHVS and CDR2 is FQNEAQ. The CDR3 consists of 17 residues. With 2 bases removed from V and 0 bases from J, the gap between germline ends came to 14 bases. CDR3 in amino acids: CASSLKRVDGAKNIQYF. The CDR3, as DNA: TGTGCCAGCAGCTTAAAGCGGGTAGACGGAGCCAAAAACATTCAGTACTTC.

This clone was picked up one time. This chain uses TRBV5-1 with TRBJ1-1; TRBD1 matches at 10 bases. This CDR3 region has 16 residues. Germline V gene data show CDR1 as SGHRS and CDR2 as YFSETQ. The ends lost 0 bases at V and 4 bases at J; junction bases unmatched: 6. The DNA for the CDR3 is TGCGCCAGCAGCTTGGCCCTGGGACAGGGGCTCACTGAAGCTTTCTTT. It encodes CASSLALGQGLTEAFF.

The V and J genes are TRBV10-1 and TRBJ1-4; D gene uncertain. Germline V gene lookup returns CDR1 WNHNN and CDR2 SYGVQD (reference sequence). V dropped 5 bases and J dropped 10 bases, with 14 bases sitting between them. CDR3 length: 13 residues. CDR3 DNA sequence: TGCGCCAGCAGTAGTCGAGCCGATGGAAAACTGTTTTTT. The encoded protein is CASSSRADGKLFF.

The rearrangement joins TRBV6-4 to TRBJ1-4; D is uncertain. The CDR3 covers 15 residues. Trimming pared 3 bases from V and 1 base from J, leaving 9 bases between. Germline values: CDR1 MRHNA, CDR2 SNTAGT. The CDR3 sequence is CASSERPGTNEKLFF. Written as DNA, the CDR3 is TGTGCCAGCAGTGAAAGGCCAGGAACTAATGAAAAACTGTTTTTT.

The chain recombines TRBV11-3 with TRBJ1-1; D remains unclear. Trimming stripped 6 bases from V and 2 bases from J, with 7 bases between. The CDR3 consists of 12 residues. Per the germline V gene, CDR1 is SGHNT and CDR2 is YENEEA. CDR3 bases: TGTGCCAGCAGTTTGTCAAACACTGAAGCTTTCTTT. Residues: CASSLSNTEAFF.

The J gene is TRBJ2-1, the V gene TRBV11-2; TRBD1 agrees at 8 bases. Germline V gene sequence: CDR1 SGHAT, CDR2 FQNNGV. The ends lost 6 bases at V and 6 bases at J; junction bases unmatched: 13. The CDR3 length is 16 residues. Written as DNA, the CDR3 is TGTGCCAGCAGGTCTATGCAGGGGGCGAGGGGCAATGAGCAGTTCTTC. It specifies CASRSMQGARGNEQFF.

This chain links TRBV6-1 with TRBJ1-6; TRBD1 might be the D (5 bases). Germline loops: CDR1 MNHNS, CDR2 SASEGT. The CDR3 consists of 18 residues. Trimming pared 2 bases from V and 9 bases from J, leaving 23 bases between. The CDR3 bases are TGTGCCAGCAGTGAACCGTCCGTAAGGGCAGGGCATAGTTCACCCCTCCACTTT. Protein: CASSEPSVRAGHSSPLHF.

This chain uses TRBV11-2 with TRBJ2-2, with 8 bases matching TRBD2. Germline CDR1 and CDR2: SGHAT and FQNNGV. The V gene end was trimmed by 5 bases and the J gene end by 6 bases; junction bases not matched to a gene: 20. CDR3 size: 19 residues. The CDR3 DNA reads TGTGCCAGCAGCGATATCGGGCGAACAGGGTCGCGGGAGGCCGGGGAGCTGTTTTTT. Translated: CASSDIGRTGSREAGELFF.

The chain recombines TRBV29-1 with TRBJ2-7, with D perhaps matching TRBD2 (7 bases). The CDR3 runs 14 residues. CDR1 SQVTM and CDR2 ANQGSEA come from the germline V gene. V lost 4 bases and J 2 bases, leaving 15 bases between the germline ends. CDR3 bases: TGCAGCGTTGGGGGAGGGGGGATGACCTACGAGCAGTACTTC. Translated, it gives CSVGGGGMTYEQYF.

CDR3 sequence (DNA): TGTGCCAGCAGTTTCCGACCCGGGAAGACTGAAGCTTTCTTT. Its translation is CASSFRPGKTEAFF. The V gene is TRBV28, the J gene TRBJ1-1; D call uncertain. The CDR3 loop spans 14 amino acids. Trimming stripped 3 bases from V and 5 bases from J, with 13 bases between. The germline gives CDR1 MDHEN, CDR2 SYDVKM.

This chain uses TRBV3-1 (or the pseudogene TRBV3-2) with TRBJ1-6; tentative D call: TRBD1 (5 bases). Per germline, CDR1 LGHDT and CDR2 YNNKEL (reference sequence). V lost 1 base and J 6 bases, leaving 10 bases between the germline ends. CDR3 length: 15 residues. CDR3 loop: CASSQGRGFNSPLHF. The CDR3 DNA reads TGTGCCAGCAGCCAAGGGCGGGGCTTTAATTCACCCCTCCACTTT.

This clone was seen only once. This rearrangement joins TRBV6-5 to TRBJ2-7, with 7 nucleotides matching TRBD1. Germline assignment: CDR1 MNHEY and CDR2 SVGAGI. J lost 4 bases, V lost 4 bases, and 4 bases had no gene match. The CDR3 is 13 residues long. The CDR3 DNA follows: TGTGCCAGCAGTTCCGAACAGGGGTACGAGCAGTACTTC. This encodes CASSSEQGYEQYF.

The chain links TRBV10-3 to TRBJ1-1; D not certain. V lost 0 bases, J lost 8 bases, and 7 bases lay in between. This CDR3 region has 12 residues. From germline, CDR1 is ENHRY and CDR2 SYGVKD. CDR3 bases: TGTGCCATCAGTGAGTCATGGCGGGAAGCTTTCTTT. It translates to CAISESWREAFF.

This chain uses TRBV3-1 (or the pseudogene TRBV3-2) with TRBJ2-7; D might be TRBD1 (6 bases). The CDR3 runs to 13 residues. CDR1 and CDR2 (germline): LGHDT, YNNKEL (reference sequence). Trimming stripped 6 bases from V and 6 bases from J, with 15 bases between. The CDR3 here is CASRPGTTTEQYF. The CDR3, as DNA: TGTGCCAGCAGACCCGGGACAACCACCGAGCAGTACTTC.

The V and J genes are TRBV20-1 and TRBJ1-2; D is ambiguous. This CDR3 spans 15 amino acids. CDR1 and CDR2 (germline): DFQATT, SNEGSKA (reference sequence). Trimming removed 3 bases from V and 0 bases from J, with 14 bases in between. This chain's CDR3 is CSASGGERANYGYTF. In DNA form, the CDR3 reads TGCAGTGCTAGTGGCGGGGAAAGGGCTAACTATGGCTACACCTTC.

The chain carries TRBV28 and TRBJ2-7; TRBD1 agrees at 7 bases. The CDR3 is 16 amino acids. J was trimmed by 5 bases and V by 4 bases; bases with no gene match: 14. Germline V gene data show CDR1 as MDHEN and CDR2 as SYDVKM. The CDR3 sequence is CASSSSLTGQDDEQYF. CDR3 coding DNA: TGTGCCAGCAGTTCCTCACTTACCGGACAGGACGACGAGCAGTACTTC.

J is TRBJ1-5 and V is TRBV19; D call uncertain. Trimming took off 4 bases at V and 3 bases at J, with 7 bases between the two ends. The CDR3 length is 13 residues. Germline V gene sequence: CDR1 LNHDA, CDR2 SQIVND (reference sequence). In DNA form, the CDR3 reads TGTGCCAGTAGTACCCAGGTCAATCAGCCCCAGCATTTT. This translates into CASSTQVNQPQHF.

Remarks on this clone: A junction end diverges from the germline sequence, so it may reflect a read error. The sample holds other DNA sequences that translate to the same CDR3. This chain joins TRBV2 and TRBJ1-2; D perhaps matches TRBD1 (5 bases). CDR1 is SNHLY and CDR2 is FYNNEI in the germline V gene. This CDR3 has 13 amino acids. CDR3 protein: CASKKEGRDGYTF. DNA of the CDR3: TGTGCCAGCAAAAAGGAGGGGAGGGATGGCTACACCTTT.